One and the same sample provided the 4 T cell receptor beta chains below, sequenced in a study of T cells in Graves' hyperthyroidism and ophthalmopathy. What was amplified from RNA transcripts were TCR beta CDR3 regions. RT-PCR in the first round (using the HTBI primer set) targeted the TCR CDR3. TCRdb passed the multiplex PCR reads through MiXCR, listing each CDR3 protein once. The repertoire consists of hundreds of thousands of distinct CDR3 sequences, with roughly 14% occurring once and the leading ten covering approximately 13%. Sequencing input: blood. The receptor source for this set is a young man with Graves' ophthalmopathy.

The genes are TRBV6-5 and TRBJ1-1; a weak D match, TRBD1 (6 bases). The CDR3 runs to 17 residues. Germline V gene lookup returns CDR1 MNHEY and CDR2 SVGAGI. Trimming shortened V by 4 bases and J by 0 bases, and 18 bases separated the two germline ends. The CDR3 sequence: CASSLNGQSPMNTEAFF. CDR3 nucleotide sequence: TGTGCCAGCAGTTTGAACGGACAGAGCCCCATGAACACTGAAGCTTTCTTT.

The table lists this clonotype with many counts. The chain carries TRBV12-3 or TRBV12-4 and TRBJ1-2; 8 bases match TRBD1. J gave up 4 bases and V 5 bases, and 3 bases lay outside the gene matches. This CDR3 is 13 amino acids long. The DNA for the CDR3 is TGTGCCAGCAGTGCGGACAGGGTCTATGGCTACACCTTC. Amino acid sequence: CASSADRVYGYTF.

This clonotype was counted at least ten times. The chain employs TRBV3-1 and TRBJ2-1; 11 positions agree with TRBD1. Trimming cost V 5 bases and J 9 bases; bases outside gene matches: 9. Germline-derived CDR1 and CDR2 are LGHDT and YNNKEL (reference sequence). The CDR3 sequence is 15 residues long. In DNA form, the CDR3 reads TGTGCCAGCAGCTTGAGGACAGGGGGCGCGGGTGAGCAGTTCTTC. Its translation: CASSLRTGGAGEQFF.

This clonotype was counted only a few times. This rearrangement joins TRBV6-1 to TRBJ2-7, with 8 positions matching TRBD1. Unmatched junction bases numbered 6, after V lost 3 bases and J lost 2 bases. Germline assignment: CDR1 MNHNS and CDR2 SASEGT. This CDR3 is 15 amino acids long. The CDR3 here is CASSEAGTGAYEQYF. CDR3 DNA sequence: TGTGCCAGCAGTGAGGCCGGGACAGGCGCCTACGAGCAGTACTTC.